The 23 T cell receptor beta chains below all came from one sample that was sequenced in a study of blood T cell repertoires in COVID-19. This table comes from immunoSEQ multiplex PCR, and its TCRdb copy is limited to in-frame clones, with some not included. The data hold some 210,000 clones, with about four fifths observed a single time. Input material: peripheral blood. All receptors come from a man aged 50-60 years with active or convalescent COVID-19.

CDR3 sequence: CASSTTGTSSDTQYF. In nucleotides, the CDR3 is TGCGCCAGCAGCACCACCGGGACTAGCAGCGATACGCAGTATTTT. V is TRBV5-1 and J is TRBJ2-3; the match to TRBD2 covers 9 bases. The CDR3 runs 15 residues. J lost 6 bases, V lost 4 bases, and 9 bases had no gene match. CDR1 and CDR2 (germline): SGHRS, YFSETQ.

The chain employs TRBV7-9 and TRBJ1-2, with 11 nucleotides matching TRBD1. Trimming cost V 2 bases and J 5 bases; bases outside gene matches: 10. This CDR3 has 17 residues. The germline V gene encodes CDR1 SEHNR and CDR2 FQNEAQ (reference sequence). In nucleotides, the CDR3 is TGTGCCAGCAGCTTACGCGGGACAGGGGGGTTTCATTATGGCTACACCTTC. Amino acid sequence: CASSLRGTGGFHYGYTF.

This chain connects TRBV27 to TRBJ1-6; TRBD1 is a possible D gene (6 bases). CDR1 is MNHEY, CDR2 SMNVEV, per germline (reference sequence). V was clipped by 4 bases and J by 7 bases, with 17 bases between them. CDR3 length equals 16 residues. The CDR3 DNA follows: TGTGCCAGCAGTTCTGCAGGGGCAGTCCTCAATTCACCCCTCCACTTT. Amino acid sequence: CASSSAGAVLNSPLHF.

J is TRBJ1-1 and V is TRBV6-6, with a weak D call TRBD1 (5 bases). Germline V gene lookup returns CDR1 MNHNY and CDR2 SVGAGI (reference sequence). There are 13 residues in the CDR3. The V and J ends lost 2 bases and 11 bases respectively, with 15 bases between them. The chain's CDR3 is CASSYRQGTSAFF. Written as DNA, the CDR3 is TGTGCCAGCAGTTACCGGCAGGGCACGTCCGCTTTCTTT.

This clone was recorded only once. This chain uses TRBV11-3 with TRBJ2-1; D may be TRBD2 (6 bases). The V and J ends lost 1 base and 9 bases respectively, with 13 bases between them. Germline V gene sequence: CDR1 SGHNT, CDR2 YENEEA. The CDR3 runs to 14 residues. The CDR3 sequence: CASSLGTGAPEQFF. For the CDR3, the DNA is TGTGCCAGCAGCTTAGGGACGGGAGCACCTGAGCAGTTCTTC.

Here the CDR3 reads CASSQERPKGEQYF. CDR3 sequence (DNA): TGTGCCAGCAGCCAGGAACGGCCTAAGGGGGAGCAGTACTTC. The gene calls are TRBV3-1 (or the pseudogene TRBV3-2) and TRBJ2-7, with a tentative D call TRBD1 (5 bases). The CDR3 totals 14 residues. V was trimmed by 3 bases and J by 7 bases, leaving 16 bases between them. In germline, CDR1 is LGHDT, CDR2 YNNKEL (reference sequence).

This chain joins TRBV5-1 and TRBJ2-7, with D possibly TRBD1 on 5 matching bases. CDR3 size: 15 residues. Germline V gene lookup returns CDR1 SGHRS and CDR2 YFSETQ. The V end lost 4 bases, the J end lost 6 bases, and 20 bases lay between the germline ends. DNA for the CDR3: TGCGCCAGCAGCCCGAATCCGACAGCTGGGGCCGAGCAGTACTTC. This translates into CASSPNPTAGAEQYF.

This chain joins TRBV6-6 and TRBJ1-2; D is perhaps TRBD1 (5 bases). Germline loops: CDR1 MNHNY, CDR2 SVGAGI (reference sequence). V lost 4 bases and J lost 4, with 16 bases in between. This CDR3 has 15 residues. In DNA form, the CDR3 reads TGTGCCAGCAGTTCATCCTCAGGGCCCGTCTATGGCTACACCTTC. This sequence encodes CASSSSSGPVYGYTF.

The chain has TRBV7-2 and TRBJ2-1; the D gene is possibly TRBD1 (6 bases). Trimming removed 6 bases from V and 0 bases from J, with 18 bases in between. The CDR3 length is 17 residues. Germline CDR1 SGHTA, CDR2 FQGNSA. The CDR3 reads CASSLLGASYSYNEQFF. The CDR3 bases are TGTGCCAGCAGTCTTTTGGGGGCATCTTACTCCTACAATGAGCAGTTCTTC. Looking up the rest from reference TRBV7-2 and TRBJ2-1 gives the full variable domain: GAGVSQSPSNKVTEKGKDVELRCDPISGHTALYWYRQSLGQGLEFLIYFQGNSAPDKSGLPSDRFSAERTGGSVSTLTIQRTQQEDSAVYLCASSLLGASYSYNEQFFGPGTRLTVL.

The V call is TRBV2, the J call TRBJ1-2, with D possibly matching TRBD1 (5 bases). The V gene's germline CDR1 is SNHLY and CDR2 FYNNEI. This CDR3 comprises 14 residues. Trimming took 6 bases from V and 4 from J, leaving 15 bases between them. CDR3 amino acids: CASSDRTPIYGYTF. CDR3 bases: TGTGCCAGCAGCGATCGGACACCCATCTATGGCTACACCTTC.

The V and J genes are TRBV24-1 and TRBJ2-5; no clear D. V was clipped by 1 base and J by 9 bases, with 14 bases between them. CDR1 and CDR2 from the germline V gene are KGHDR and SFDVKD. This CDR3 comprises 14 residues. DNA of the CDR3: TGTGCCACCAGTGATTTCCCTCCGAGTACGGCCCAGTACTTC. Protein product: CATSDFPPSTAQYF.

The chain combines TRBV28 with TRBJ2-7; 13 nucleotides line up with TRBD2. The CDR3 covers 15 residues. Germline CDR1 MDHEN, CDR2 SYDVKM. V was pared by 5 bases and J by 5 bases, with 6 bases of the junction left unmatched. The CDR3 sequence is CASSPWTSGRNEQYF. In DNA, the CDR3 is TGTGCCAGCAGTCCATGGACTAGCGGGAGAAACGAGCAGTACTTC.

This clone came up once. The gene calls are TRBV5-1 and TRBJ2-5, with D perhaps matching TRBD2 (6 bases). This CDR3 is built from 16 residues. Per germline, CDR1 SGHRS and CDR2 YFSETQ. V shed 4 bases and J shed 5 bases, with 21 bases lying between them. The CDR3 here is CASSPGTKVLAETQYF. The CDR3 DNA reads TGCGCCAGCAGCCCCGGGACGAAGGTCCTAGCGGAGACCCAGTACTTC.

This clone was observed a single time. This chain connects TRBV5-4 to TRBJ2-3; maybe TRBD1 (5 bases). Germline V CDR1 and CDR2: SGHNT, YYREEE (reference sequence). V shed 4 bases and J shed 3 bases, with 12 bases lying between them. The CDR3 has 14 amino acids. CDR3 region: CASSLGHRTDTQYF. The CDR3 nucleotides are TGTGCCAGCAGCCTAGGACATAGGACAGATACGCAGTATTTT. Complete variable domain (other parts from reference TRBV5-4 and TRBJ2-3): ETGVTQSPTHLIKTRGQQVTLRCSSQSGHNTVSWYQQALGQGPQFIFQYYREEENGRGNFPPRFSGLQFPNYSSELNVNALELDDSALYLCASSLGHRTDTQYFGPGTRLTVL.

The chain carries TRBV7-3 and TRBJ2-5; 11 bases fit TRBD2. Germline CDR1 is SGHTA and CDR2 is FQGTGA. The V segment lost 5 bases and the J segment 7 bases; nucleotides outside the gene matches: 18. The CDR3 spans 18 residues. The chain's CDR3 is CASSLGTSGGGTSWTQYF. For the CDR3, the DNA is TGTGCCAGCAGCCTTGGGACTAGCGGAGGGGGAACCAGTTGGACCCAGTACTTC.

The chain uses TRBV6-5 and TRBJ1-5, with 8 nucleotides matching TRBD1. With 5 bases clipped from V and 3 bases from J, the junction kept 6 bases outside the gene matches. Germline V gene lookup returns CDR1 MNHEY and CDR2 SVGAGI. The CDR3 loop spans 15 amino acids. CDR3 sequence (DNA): TGTGCCAGCAGTAAGGACAGGGAGGTCAATCAGCCCCAGCATTTT. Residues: CASSKDREVNQPQHF.

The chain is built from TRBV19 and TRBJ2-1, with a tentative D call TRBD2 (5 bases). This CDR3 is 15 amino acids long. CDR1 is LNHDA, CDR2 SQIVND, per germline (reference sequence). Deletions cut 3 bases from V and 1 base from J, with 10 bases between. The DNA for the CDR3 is TGTGCCAGTAGTATTAGCGTTAATTCCTACAATGAGCAGTTCTTC. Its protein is CASSISVNSYNEQFF.

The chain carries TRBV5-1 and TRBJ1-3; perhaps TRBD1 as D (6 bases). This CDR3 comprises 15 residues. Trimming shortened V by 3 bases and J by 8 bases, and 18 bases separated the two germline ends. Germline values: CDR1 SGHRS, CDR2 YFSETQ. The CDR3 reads CASSSTGTQRDTIYF. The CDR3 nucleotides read TGCGCCAGCAGCTCGACCGGGACACAACGAGACACCATATATTTT.

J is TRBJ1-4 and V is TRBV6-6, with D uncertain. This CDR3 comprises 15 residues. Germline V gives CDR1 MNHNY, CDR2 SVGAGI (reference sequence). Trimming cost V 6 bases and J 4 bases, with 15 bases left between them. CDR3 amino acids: CASRDGQFSNEKLFF. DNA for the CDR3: TGTGCCAGCAGGGATGGGCAGTTTAGTAATGAAAAACTGTTTTTT.

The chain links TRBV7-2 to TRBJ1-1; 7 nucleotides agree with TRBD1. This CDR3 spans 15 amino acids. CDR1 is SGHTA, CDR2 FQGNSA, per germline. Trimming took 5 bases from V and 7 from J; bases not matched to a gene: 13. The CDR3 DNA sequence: TGTGCCAGCAGCCCCGCGCCCGGCAGGGGGGTTGAAGCTTTCTTT. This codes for CASSPAPGRGVEAFF.

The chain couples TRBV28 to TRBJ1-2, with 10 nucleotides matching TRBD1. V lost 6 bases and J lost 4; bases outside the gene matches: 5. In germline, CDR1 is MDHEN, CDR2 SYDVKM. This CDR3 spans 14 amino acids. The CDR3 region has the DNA TGTGCCAGCAGCGGACAGGGGGGTGGCTATGGCTACACCTTC. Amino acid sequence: CASSGQGGGYGYTF.

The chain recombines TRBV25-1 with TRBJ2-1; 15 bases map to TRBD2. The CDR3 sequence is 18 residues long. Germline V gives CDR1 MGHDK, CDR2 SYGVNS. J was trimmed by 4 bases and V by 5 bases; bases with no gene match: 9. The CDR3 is CASSTQGLAGGIYNEQFF. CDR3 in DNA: TGTGCCAGCAGTACTCAGGGACTAGCGGGAGGAATATACAATGAGCAGTTCTTC.

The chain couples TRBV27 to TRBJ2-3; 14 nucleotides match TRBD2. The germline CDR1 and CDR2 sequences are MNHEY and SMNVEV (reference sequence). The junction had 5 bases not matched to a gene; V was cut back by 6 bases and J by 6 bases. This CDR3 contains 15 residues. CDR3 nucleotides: TGTGCCAGCAGCAAGGGACTAGCGGGGGCTGATACGCAGTATTTT. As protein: CASSKGLAGADTQYF.